The sequence of this TCR beta chain was determined in a study of T-cell reconstitution after alpha-beta-depleted transplantation in children. Points from the study as a whole: There were reportedly several hundred expanded graft clones from which alpha-beta T cells came about two months after transplant. Hyperexpanded clones declined; after one year, newly produced T cells mostly supplied diversity.

This CDR3 comprises 17 residues. Losses at the gene ends were 4 bases for V and 4 bases for J; bases not matched to a gene: 9. The germline gives CDR1 SQVTM, CDR2 ANQGSEA. On this clonotype: Its matching antigen is unknown.

As it was prepared, the TCRbeta library received unique molecular identifiers. Each CDR3 protein is one row after TCRdb ran MiXCR on the PCR reads. The data show approximately 89,000 distinct CDR3 sequences, less than 20% seen once. The rearrangement links TRBV29-1 to TRBJ2-1, with 14 bases aligning to TRBD2. This material consisted of PBMCs, mostly from graft donor cells, taken 180 days after TCRalphabeta/CD19-depleted stem cell transplant. The source of this sequence is a male patient aged 2-15 years who had a stem cell transplant for acute lymphoblastic leukemia, so the T cells may come from the graft donor. The CDR3 loop reads CSVGGTSGGRLYNEQFF. DNA of the CDR3: TGCAGCGTTGGTGGGACTAGCGGGGGTCGCCTATACAATGAGCAGTTCTTC.